This T cell receptor (beta chain) was observed in a study of OX40 agonist ivuxolimab in advanced cancers. TCRdb's table, derived via immunoSEQ multiplex PCR, lists solely in-frame clones and lacks some. The table includes approximately 38,000 clones, roughly 80% detected once. Points on this clone: Its antigen is unknown.

Study conclusions and caveats: Averaging showed that CD8+ T cells had more expanded clones than CD4+ did.

The V and J ends lost 5 bases and 8 bases respectively, with 13 bases between them. This CDR3 comprises 13 residues. Germline V gene sequence: CDR1 SGHNT, CDR2 YENEEA. Sequenced material: CD4+ or CD8+ T cells sorted from blood, taken in a trial of the OX40 agonist ivuxolimab. The rearrangement links TRBV11-3 to TRBJ2-1; no clear D gene. The TCR sequence derives from an adult with an advanced solid tumor such as melanoma, head and neck, liver or kidney cancer. The CDR3 coding sequence is TGTGCCAGCAGCGCCTGGAGCACAGATGAGCAGTTCTTC. It codes for CASSAWSTDEQFF.